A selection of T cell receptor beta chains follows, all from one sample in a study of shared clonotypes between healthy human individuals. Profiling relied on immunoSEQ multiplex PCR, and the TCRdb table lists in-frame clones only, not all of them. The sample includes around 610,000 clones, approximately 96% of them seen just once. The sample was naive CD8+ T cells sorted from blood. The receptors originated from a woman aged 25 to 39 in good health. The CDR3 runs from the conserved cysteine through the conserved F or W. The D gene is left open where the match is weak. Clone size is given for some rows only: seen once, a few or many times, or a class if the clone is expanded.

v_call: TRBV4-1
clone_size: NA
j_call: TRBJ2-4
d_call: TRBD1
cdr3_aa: CASSQAAAVGTGESNIQYF
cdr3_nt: TGCGCCAGCAGCCAAGCCGCAGCTGTGGGGACAGGGGAATCAAACATTCAGTACTTC

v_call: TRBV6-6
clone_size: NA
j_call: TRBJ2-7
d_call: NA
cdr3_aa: CASSYEASYEQYF
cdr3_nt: TGTGCCAGCAGTTACGAGGCATCCTACGAGCAGTACTTC

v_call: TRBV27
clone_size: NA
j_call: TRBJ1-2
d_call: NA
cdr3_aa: CASRGQDYGYTF
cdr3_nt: TGTGCCAGCAGGGGGCAGGACTATGGCTACACCTTC

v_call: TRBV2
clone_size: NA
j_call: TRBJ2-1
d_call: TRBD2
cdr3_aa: CASSVDLAGGVGEQFF
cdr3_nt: TGTGCCAGCAGTGTCGACCTAGCGGGAGGAGTGGGGGAGCAGTTCTTC

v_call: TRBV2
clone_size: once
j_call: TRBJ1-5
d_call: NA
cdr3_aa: CASGGRDLEDQPQHF
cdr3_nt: TGTGCCAGCGGAGGCCGGGACCTAGAGGATCAGCCCCAGCATTTT

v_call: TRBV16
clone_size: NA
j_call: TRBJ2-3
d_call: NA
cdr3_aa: CASSQSGTDLTDTQYF
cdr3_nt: TGTGCCAGCAGCCAATCCGGGACGGATCTCACAGATACGCAGTATTTT

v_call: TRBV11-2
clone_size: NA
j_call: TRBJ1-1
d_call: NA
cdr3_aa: CASSLTRVVNTEAFF
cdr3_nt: TGTGCCAGCAGCTTAACCCGGGTCGTGAACACTGAAGCTTTCTTT

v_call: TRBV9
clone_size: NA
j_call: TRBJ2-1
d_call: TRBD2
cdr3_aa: CASSVDGTSVYNEQFF
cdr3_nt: TGTGCCAGCAGCGTAGATGGGACTAGCGTCTACAATGAGCAGTTCTTC

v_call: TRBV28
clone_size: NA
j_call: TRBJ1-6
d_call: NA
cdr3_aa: CASSSLPTNGSPLHF
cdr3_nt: TGTGCCAGCAGTTCCCTCCCCACTAACGGTTCACCCCTCCACTTT

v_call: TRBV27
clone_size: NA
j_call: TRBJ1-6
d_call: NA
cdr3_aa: CASSAGFNNSPLHF
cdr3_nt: TGTGCCAGCAGTGCGGGGTTTAACAATTCACCCCTCCACTTT

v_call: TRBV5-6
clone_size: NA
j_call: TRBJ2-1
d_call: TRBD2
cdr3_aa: CASSLFAGARDEQFF
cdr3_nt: TGTGCCAGCAGCTTGTTCGCGGGAGCACGCGATGAGCAGTTCTTC

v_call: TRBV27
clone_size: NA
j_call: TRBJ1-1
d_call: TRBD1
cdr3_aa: CASTTTGGNTEAFF
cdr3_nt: TGTGCCAGCACCACGACAGGGGGGAACACTGAAGCTTTCTTT

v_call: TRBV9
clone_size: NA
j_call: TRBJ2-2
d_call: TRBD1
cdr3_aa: CASSVEGGAGTGELFF
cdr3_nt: TGTGCCAGCAGCGTAGAAGGGGGCGCGGGCACCGGGGAGCTGTTTTTT

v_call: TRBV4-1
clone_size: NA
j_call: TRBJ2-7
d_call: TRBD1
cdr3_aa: CASSLRGQGGEGQYF
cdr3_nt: TGCGCCAGCAGCCTCAGGGGACAGGGAGGTGAGGGGCAGTACTTC

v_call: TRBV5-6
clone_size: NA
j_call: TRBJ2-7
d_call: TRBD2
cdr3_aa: CASSSGTSGMYEQYF
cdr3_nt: TGTGCCAGCAGCTCCGGGACTAGCGGGATGTACGAGCAGTACTTC

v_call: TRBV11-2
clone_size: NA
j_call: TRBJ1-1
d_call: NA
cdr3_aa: CASSADSREAFF
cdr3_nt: TGTGCCAGCAGCGCGGACAGTAGGGAAGCTTTCTTT

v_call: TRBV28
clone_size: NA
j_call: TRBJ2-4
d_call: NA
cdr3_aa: CASSFPRDLLAKNIQYF
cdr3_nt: TGTGCCAGCAGTTTCCCCCGAGACCTACTAGCCAAAAACATTCAGTACTTC

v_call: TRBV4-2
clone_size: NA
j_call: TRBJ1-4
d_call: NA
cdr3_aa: CASSQRGGNEKLFF
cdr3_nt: TGTGCCAGCAGCCAACGGGGAGGTAATGAAAAACTGTTTTTT

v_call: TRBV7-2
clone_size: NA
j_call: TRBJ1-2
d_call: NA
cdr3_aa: CASSWEQGPTNYGYTF
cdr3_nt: TGTGCCAGCAGCTGGGAACAGGGACCCACTAACTATGGCTACACCTTC

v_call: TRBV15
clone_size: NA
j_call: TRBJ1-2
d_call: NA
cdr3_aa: CATAGVSLSNYGYTF
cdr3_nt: TGTGCCACCGCCGGGGTCAGTCTCTCTAACTATGGCTACACCTTC

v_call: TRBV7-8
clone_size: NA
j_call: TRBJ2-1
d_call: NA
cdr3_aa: CASSPPGNEQFF
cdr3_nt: TGTGCCAGCAGCCCCCCCGGGAATGAGCAGTTCTTC

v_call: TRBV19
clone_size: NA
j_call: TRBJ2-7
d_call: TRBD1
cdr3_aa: CASSYSTGTGAVEQYF
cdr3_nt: TGTGCCAGTAGTTATTCAACCGGGACAGGGGCCGTCGAGCAGTACTTC

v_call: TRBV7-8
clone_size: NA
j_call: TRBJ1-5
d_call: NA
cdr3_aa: CASSLAGGRNQPQHF
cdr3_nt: TGTGCCAGCAGCTTAGCGGGGGGTCGCAATCAGCCCCAGCATTTT

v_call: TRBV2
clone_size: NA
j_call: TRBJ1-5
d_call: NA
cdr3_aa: CASSGEERGNQPQHF
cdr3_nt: TGTGCCAGCAGTGGAGAGGAAAGGGGCAATCAGCCCCAGCATTTT

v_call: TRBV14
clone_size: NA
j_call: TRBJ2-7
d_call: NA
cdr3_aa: CASSQGSDEQYF
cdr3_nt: TGTGCCAGCAGCCAAGGGTCGGACGAGCAGTACTTC

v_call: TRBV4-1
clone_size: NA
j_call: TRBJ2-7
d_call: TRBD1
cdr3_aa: CASSQGTGKDYEQYF
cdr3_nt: TGCGCCAGCAGCCAAGGGACAGGGAAAGACTACGAGCAGTACTTC

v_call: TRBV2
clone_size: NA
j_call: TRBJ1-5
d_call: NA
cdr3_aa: CASNPGAASNQPQHF
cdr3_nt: TGTGCCAGCAATCCGGGGGCAGCTAGCAATCAGCCCCAGCATTTT

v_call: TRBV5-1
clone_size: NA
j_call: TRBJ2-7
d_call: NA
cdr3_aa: CASSPDRYEQYF
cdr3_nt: TGCGCCAGCAGCCCGGACCGTTACGAGCAGTACTTC

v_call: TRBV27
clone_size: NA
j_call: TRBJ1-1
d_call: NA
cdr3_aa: CASSLSSLRTENTEAFF
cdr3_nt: TGTGCCAGCAGTTTATCGTCGCTCCGTACAGAGAACACTGAAGCTTTCTTT

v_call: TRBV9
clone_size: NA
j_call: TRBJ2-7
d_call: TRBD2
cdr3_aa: CASSLAGGTYEQYF
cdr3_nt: TGTGCCAGCAGCTTAGCGGGAGGGACCTACGAGCAGTACTTC

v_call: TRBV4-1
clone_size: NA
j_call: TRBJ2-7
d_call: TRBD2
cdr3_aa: CASSQVLAGGNYEQYF
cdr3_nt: TGCGCCAGCAGCCAAGTACTAGCGGGAGGGAACTACGAGCAGTACTTC

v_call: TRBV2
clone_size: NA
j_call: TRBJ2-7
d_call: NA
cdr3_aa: CASGDWGENYEQYF
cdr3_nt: TGTGCCAGCGGTGATTGGGGGGAGAACTACGAGCAGTACTTC

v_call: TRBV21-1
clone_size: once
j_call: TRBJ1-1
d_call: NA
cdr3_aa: CASSKGAGVKGPEAFF
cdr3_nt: TGTGCCAGCAGCAAAGGGGCGGGGGTGAAGGGCCCTGAAGCTTTCTTT

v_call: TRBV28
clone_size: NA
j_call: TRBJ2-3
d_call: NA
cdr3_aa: CASSLRTDTQYF
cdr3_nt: TGTGCCAGCAGTTTAAGAACAGATACGCAGTATTTT

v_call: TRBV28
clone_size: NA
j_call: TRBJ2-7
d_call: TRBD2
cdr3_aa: CASRLEGLAGLSEQYF
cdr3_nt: TGTGCCAGCCGACTGGAGGGACTAGCAGGATTAAGCGAGCAGTACTTC

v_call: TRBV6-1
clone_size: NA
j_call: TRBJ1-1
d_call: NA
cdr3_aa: CASGGRRLSEAFF
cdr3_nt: TGTGCCAGCGGCGGGAGGAGACTAAGTGAAGCTTTCTTT

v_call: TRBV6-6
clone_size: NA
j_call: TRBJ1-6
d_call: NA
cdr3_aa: CASQKGSSSSPLHF
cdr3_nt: TGTGCCAGCCAAAAGGGCAGCTCAAGTTCACCCCTCCACTTT

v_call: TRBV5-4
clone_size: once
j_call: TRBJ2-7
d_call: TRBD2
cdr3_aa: CASSLELAGSEQYF
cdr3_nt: TGTGCCAGCAGCTTGGAACTAGCGGGGAGCGAGCAGTACTTC

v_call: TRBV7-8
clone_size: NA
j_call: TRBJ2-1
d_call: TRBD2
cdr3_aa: CASSLGLAAYNEQFF
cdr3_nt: TGTGCCAGCAGCTTAGGGCTAGCGGCGTACAATGAGCAGTTCTTC

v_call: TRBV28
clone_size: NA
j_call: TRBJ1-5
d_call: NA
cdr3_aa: CASSYAVSNQPQHF
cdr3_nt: TGTGCCAGCAGCTATGCGGTTAGCAATCAGCCCCAGCATTTT

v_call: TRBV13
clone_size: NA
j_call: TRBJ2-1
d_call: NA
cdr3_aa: CASSHNRYNEQFF
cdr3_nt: TGTGCCAGCAGCCACAACCGTTACAATGAGCAGTTCTTC

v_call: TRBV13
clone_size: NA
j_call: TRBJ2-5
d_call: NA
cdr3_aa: CASSLGGTGVLAGGRQETQYF
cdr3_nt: TGTGCCAGCAGCTTAGGCGGGACAGGGGTTCTAGCGGGAGGTCGACAAGAGACCCAGTACTTC

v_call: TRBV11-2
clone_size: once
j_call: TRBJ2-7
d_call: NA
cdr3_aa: CASSSFGHHYEQYF
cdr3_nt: TGTGCCAGCAGCTCCTTCGGACACCACTACGAGCAGTACTTC

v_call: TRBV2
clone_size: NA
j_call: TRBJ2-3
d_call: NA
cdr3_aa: CASSEWATDTQYF
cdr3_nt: TGTGCCAGCAGTGAATGGGCCACAGATACGCAGTATTTT

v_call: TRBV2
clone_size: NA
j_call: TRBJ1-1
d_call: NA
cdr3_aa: CASRPQVNTEAFF
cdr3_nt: TGTGCCAGCAGACCCCAAGTGAACACTGAAGCTTTCTTT

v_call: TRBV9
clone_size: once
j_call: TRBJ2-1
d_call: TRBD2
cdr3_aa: CASSYGGSGTGEQFF
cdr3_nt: TGTGCCAGCAGCTATGGGGGTAGCGGGACGGGTGAGCAGTTCTTC

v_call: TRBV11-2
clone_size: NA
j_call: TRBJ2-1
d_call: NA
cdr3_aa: CASSPPQPEQFF
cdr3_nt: TGTGCCAGCAGCCCTCCACAACCGGAGCAGTTCTTC

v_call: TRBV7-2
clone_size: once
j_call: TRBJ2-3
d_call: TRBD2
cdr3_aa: CASSFEAPTSEVDTQYF
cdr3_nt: TGTGCCAGCAGCTTCGAGGCCCCTACTAGCGAGGTAGATACGCAGTATTTT

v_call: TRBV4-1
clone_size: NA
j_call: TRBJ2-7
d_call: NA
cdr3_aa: CASSQVFGEYEQYF
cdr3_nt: TGCGCCAGCAGCCAGGTTTTCGGCGAGTACGAGCAGTACTTC

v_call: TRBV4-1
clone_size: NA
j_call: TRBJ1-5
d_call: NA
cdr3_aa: CASSQVPGNQPQHF
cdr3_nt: TGCGCCAGCAGCCAAGTCCCGGGGAACCAGCCCCAGCATTTT

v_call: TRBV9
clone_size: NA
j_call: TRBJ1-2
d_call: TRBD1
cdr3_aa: CASSQNSGTGGYYGYTF
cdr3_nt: TGTGCCAGCAGCCAAAATTCCGGGACAGGGGGCTACTATGGCTACACCTTC

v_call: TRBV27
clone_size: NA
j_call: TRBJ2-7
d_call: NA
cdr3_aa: CASSRTPLHPSSYEQYF
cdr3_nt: TGTGCCAGCAGTCGAACCCCGCTCCATCCAAGCTCCTACGAGCAGTACTTC

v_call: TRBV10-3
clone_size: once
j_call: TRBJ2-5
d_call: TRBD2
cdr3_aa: CAISDGRAFQETQYF
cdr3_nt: TGTGCCATCAGTGACGGGAGGGCCTTCCAAGAGACCCAGTACTTC